One and the same sample provided the 25 T cell receptor beta chains below, sequenced in a study of blood T cell repertoires in COVID-19. Measured with immunoSEQ multiplex PCR; TCRdb has only the in-frame clones, and not every one. The table shows 27,000 or so clones, with 80% to 90% occurring only once. The sequenced material came from peripheral blood. These receptors originate from a woman in her forties or fifties with active COVID-19.

This clone was observed a handful of times. V and J are TRBV25-1 and TRBJ1-5, with D perhaps matching TRBD1 (5 bases). The CDR3 consists of 16 residues. Germline V gene data show CDR1 as MGHDK and CDR2 as SYGVNS. The ends were cut back, 1 base at V and 2 bases at J, with 12 bases in the middle. The CDR3 DNA is TGTGCCAGCAGTGAATTAGCAGGGCTAGGCAATCAGCCCCAGCATTTT. Its protein product is CASSELAGLGNQPQHF.

The chain links TRBV18 to TRBJ1-1; no reliable D call. The V end lost 1 base, the J end lost 4 bases, and 7 bases lay between the germline ends. Germline V gives CDR1 KGHSH, CDR2 LQKENI. CDR3 length equals 13 residues. DNA of the CDR3: TGTGCCAGCTCACCACAGGGAGGCACTGAAGCTTTCTTT. Residues: CASSPQGGTEAFF.

This chain links TRBV5-1 with TRBJ1-1; D is uncertain. There are 13 residues in the CDR3. Germline values: CDR1 SGHRS, CDR2 YFSETQ. Trimming took 1 base from V and 4 from J, leaving 8 bases between them. The CDR3 is CASSLLQLTEAFF. The DNA of the CDR3 is TGCGCCAGCAGCTTGTTACAGCTCACTGAAGCTTTCTTT.

CDR3 in amino acids: CASSAQGYKPEAFF. CDR3 bases: TGTGCCAGCAGCGCACAGGGTTACAAACCTGAAGCTTTCTTT. The chain recombines TRBV9 with TRBJ1-1, with D tentatively TRBD1 (6 bases). This CDR3 region has 14 residues. V lost 3 bases, J lost 6 bases, and 15 bases lay in between. The germline CDR1 and CDR2 sequences are SGDLS and YYNGEE.

The table lists this clone with a few counts. As DNA, the CDR3 is TGTGCCATCAGTGAGCCTGACCCCTACAGGGGAACCTACGAGCAGTACTTC. As protein: CAISEPDPYRGTYEQYF. This chain connects TRBV10-3 to TRBJ2-7, with 7 bases that match TRBD1. This CDR3 comprises 17 residues. The J segment lost 2 bases and the V segment lost 2 bases, leaving 12 bases of the junction unmatched. Germline CDR1 reads ENHRY; CDR2 reads SYGVKD.

This clone is a singleton in its sample. The chain recombines TRBV7-9 with TRBJ2-7; no definite D call. This CDR3 is 13 amino acids long. Trimming cost V 4 bases and J 1 base, with 8 bases left between them. Germline CDR1 reads SEHNR; CDR2 reads FQNEAQ (reference sequence). The CDR3 here is CASSSPGSYEQYF. CDR3 nucleotides: TGTGCCAGCAGCTCGCCAGGATCCTACGAGCAGTACTTC.

This clone is a singleton in its sample. The gene calls are TRBV5-1 and TRBJ1-1; a possible D gene is TRBD1 (6 bases). This CDR3 is built from 15 residues. The germline V gene has CDR1 SGHRS and CDR2 YFSETQ. The V end was cut by 3 bases, the J end by 4 bases, with 16 bases between. CDR3 loop: CASSYRTGRGTEAFF. The CDR3 DNA reads TGCGCCAGCAGCTATCGTACAGGGAGGGGCACTGAAGCTTTCTTT.

The chain uses TRBV30 and TRBJ1-1; D might be TRBD1 (6 bases). The CDR3 is made up of 13 amino acids. V lost 4 bases and J 1 base, leaving 10 bases between the germline ends. CDR1 GTSNPN and CDR2 SVGIG come from the germline V gene (reference sequence). The CDR3 sequence: CAWTKGGNTEAFF. The CDR3 coding sequence is TGTGCCTGGACGAAAGGGGGGAACACTGAAGCTTTCTTT.

The chain recombines TRBV2 with TRBJ1-5, with 10 bases matching TRBD1. This CDR3 is 16 amino acids long. Germline CDR1 and CDR2: SNHLY and FYNNEI. V gave up 6 bases and J gave up 0 bases; unmatched junction bases: 5. CDR3 DNA sequence: TGTGCCAGCAGAGGGGACAGGGGATCTAGCAATCAGCCCCAGCATTTT. It is translated as CASRGDRGSSNQPQHF.

This clone was detected once. The chain uses TRBV28 and TRBJ1-4, with 9 bases fitting TRBD1. CDR1 and CDR2 (germline): MDHEN, SYDVKM. V shed 3 bases, J shed 4 bases, and the junction held 0 bases outside the gene matches. The CDR3 is 14 residues long. The CDR3, as DNA: TGTGCCAGCAGTTTGACAGGGGGTAATGAAAAACTGTTTTTT. Its translation is CASSLTGGNEKLFF. The full variable domain, with the rest looked up from reference TRBV28 and TRBJ1-4, is DVKVTQSSRYLVKRTGEKVFLECVQDMDHENMFWYRQDPGLGLRLIYFSYDVKMKEKGDIPEGYSVSREKKERFSLILESASTNQTSMYLCASSLTGGNEKLFFGSGTQLSVL.

V is TRBV3-1 (or the pseudogene TRBV3-2) and J is TRBJ1-5; possibly TRBD1 for D (6 bases). The length of the CDR3 is 15 residues. From germline, CDR1 is LGHDT and CDR2 YNNKEL (reference sequence). Deletions cut 3 bases from V and 6 bases from J, with 15 bases between. This CDR3 is CASSQATGLGQPQHF. Here the CDR3 DNA reads TGTGCCAGCAGCCAGGCCACAGGGCTAGGTCAGCCCCAGCATTTT.

The V gene is TRBV5-1, the J gene TRBJ1-3; possible D gene TRBD1, 5 bases. There are 14 residues in the CDR3. From germline, CDR1 is SGHRS and CDR2 YFSETQ. V was shortened by 3 bases and J by 4 bases, with 11 bases between the two germline ends. CDR3 residues: CASSSQGVGNTIYF. For the CDR3, the DNA is TGCGCCAGCAGCTCGCAGGGTGTCGGAAACACCATATATTTT.

The chain joins TRBV7-2 to TRBJ1-5; no definite D call. Between the trimmed V and J ends, which lost 3 bases and 0 bases, there was a span of 6 bases. Germline loops: CDR1 SGHTA, CDR2 FQGNSA. This CDR3 spans 14 amino acids. The CDR3 loop is CASSFPYSNQPQHF. The DNA for the CDR3 is TGTGCCAGCAGCTTTCCTTATAGCAATCAGCCCCAGCATTTT.

The chain joins TRBV6-2 or TRBV6-3 to TRBJ2-7; D ambiguous. This CDR3 contains 14 residues. Germline CDR1 and CDR2: MNHEY and SVGEGT. Trimming took 2 bases from V and 6 from J, leaving 14 bases between them. The CDR3: CASSYLPSAGEQYF. DNA of the CDR3: TGTGCCAGCAGTTACCTCCCCAGTGCAGGCGAGCAGTACTTC.

V and J are TRBV27 and TRBJ1-6, with D perhaps matching TRBD1 (5 bases). Trimming cost V 3 bases and J 9 bases, with 9 bases left between them. The CDR3 length is 13 residues. CDR1 is MNHEY and CDR2 is SMNVEV in the germline V gene (reference sequence). The CDR3 protein is CASSFRDSSPLHF. The CDR3 DNA reads as TGTGCCAGCAGTTTCCGGGACTCTTCACCCCTCCACTTT.

V usage is TRBV7-2 and J usage is TRBJ2-3; TRBD2 agrees at 11 bases. Germline CDR1 SGHTA, CDR2 FQGNSA. The V gene end was trimmed by 3 bases and the J gene end by 1 base; junction bases not matched to a gene: 3. The CDR3 length is 16 residues. CDR3 loop: CASSFLGLAGTDTQYF. The CDR3, as DNA: TGTGCCAGCAGCTTCCTGGGACTAGCGGGCACAGATACGCAGTATTTT.

This clone appeared a single time. The chain has TRBV29-1 and TRBJ2-7; TRBD1 might be the D (6 bases). The V and J ends lost 7 bases and 4 bases respectively, with 17 bases between them. CDR1 and CDR2 from the germline V gene are SQVTM and ANQGSEA. The CDR3 is 13 amino acids. CDR3 nucleotide sequence: TGCAGCGCCACAGGGATCCAATTTTACGAGCAGTACTTC. This sequence encodes CSATGIQFYEQYF.

About this clone: This specimen includes other DNA sequences encoding the same CDR3. The chain is built from TRBV6-1 and TRBJ1-1, with a tentative D call TRBD1 (5 bases). The CDR3 loop spans 13 amino acids. V dropped 2 bases and J dropped 4 bases, with 8 bases sitting between them. CDR1 and CDR2 from the germline V gene are MNHNS and SASEGT. CDR3 sequence reads: CASSEQGGTEAFF. The CDR3 DNA reads as TGTGCCAGCAGTGAACAGGGCGGCACTGAAGCTTTCTTT.

This clone was seen just once. The chain is built from TRBV5-1 and TRBJ2-7, with 10 bases aligning to TRBD2. The ends lost 4 bases at V and 4 bases at J; junction bases unmatched: 11. This CDR3 has 16 residues. Germline assignment: CDR1 SGHRS and CDR2 YFSETQ. CDR3 sequence: CASSIGSSGSGYEQYF. The CDR3 DNA is TGCGCCAGCAGCATCGGGTCTAGCGGGAGCGGATACGAGCAGTACTTC. Using reference TRBV5-1 and TRBJ2-7 for the parts outside the CDR3, the full variable domain is KAGVTQTPRYLIKTRGQQVTLSCSPISGHRSVSWYQQTPGQGLQFLFEYFSETQRNKGNFPGRFSGRQFSNSRSEMNVSTLELGDSALYLCASSIGSSGSGYEQYFGPGTRLTVT.

The chain carries TRBV21-1 and TRBJ1-2; TRBD1 reflects the table's D call only, with no check against the DNA. TRBV21-1 is recorded as a pseudogene. This CDR3 is built from 17 residues. The CDR3 sequence: CASSPGRTSGPIYGYTF. CDR3 bases: TGTGCCAGCAGCCCCGGTAGGACATCCGGCCCGATCTATGGCTACACCTTC.

V and J are TRBV28 and TRBJ1-2; D is perhaps TRBD1 (6 bases). CDR3 size: 15 residues. The germline CDR1 and CDR2 sequences are MDHEN and SYDVKM. V was shortened by 7 bases and J by 3 bases, with 18 bases between the two germline ends. The CDR3 DNA reads as TGTGCCAGCATTGCCTTGGGGGCTCGGGACTATGGCTACACCTTC. This translates into CASIALGARDYGYTF.

V is TRBV28 and J is TRBJ1-4, with 7 bases that match TRBD1. This CDR3 is 16 amino acids long. V gave up 3 bases and J gave up 2 bases; unmatched junction bases: 6. The germline V gene has CDR1 MDHEN and CDR2 SYDVKM. The CDR3 spells CASSLEGAATNEKLFF. As DNA, the CDR3 is TGTGCCAGCAGTTTGGAGGGGGCGGCGACTAATGAAAAACTGTTTTTT.

CDR3 nucleotide sequence: TGCGCCAGCAGCGACGGGACTCCCGGAGGTGGGCAGTATTTT. Translation: CASSDGTPGGGQYF. This chain links TRBV5-1 with TRBJ2-3; a possible D gene is TRBD2 (6 bases). CDR1 and CDR2 (germline): SGHRS, YFSETQ. This CDR3 region has 14 residues. Trimming shortened V by 4 bases and J by 11 bases, and 20 bases separated the two germline ends.

V is TRBV19 and J is TRBJ1-5; D is undetermined. The CDR3 runs to 15 residues. The V gene's germline CDR1 is LNHDA and CDR2 SQIVND (reference sequence). V lost 7 bases, J lost 0 bases, and 13 bases lay in between. CDR3 sequence: CASNRDYYSNQPQHF. Here the CDR3 DNA reads TGTGCCAGTAACCGGGATTATTATAGCAATCAGCCCCAGCATTTT.

The chain combines TRBV13 with TRBJ1-3; 7 nucleotides agree with TRBD1. Trimming removed 2 bases from V and 2 bases from J; junction bases left unmatched: 3. The CDR3 runs 15 residues. Germline V gene sequence: CDR1 PRHDT, CDR2 FYEKMQ (reference sequence). DNA of the CDR3: TGTGCCAGCAGCTTAACAGGGGAGCCTGGAAACACCATATATTTT. Translated, it gives CASSLTGEPGNTIYF.